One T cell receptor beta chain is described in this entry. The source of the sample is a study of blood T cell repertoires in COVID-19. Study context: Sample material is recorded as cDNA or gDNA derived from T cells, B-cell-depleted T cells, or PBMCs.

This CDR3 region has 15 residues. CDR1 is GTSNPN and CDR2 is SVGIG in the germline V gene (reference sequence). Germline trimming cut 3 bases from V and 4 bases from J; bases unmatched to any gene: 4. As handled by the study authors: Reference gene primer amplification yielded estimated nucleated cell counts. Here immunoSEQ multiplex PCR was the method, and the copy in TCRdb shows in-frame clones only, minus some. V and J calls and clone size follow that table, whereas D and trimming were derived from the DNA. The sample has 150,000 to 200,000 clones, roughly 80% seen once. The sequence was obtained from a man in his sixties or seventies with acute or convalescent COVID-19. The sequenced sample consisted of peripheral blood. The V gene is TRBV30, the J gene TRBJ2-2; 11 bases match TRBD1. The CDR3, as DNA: TGTGCCTGGAGCGGACAGGGGGCAGGCACCGGGGAGCTGTTTTTT. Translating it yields CAWSGQGAGTGELFF.